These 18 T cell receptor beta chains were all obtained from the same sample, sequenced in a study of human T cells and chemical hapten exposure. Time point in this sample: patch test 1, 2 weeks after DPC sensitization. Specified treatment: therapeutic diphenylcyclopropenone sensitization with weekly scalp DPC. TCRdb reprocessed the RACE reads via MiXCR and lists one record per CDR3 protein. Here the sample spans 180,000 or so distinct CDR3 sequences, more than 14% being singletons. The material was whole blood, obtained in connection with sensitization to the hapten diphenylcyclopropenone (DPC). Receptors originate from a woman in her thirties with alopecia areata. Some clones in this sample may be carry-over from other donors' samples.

Here the CDR3 DNA reads TGCAGTGCTAGAGATTCAAAGAGCCTGGCTAGCGGGGTTTACGAGCAGTACTTC. The encoded protein is CSARDSKSLASGVYEQYF. This chain uses TRBV20-1 with TRBJ2-7; 9 bases align to TRBD2. Germline V CDR1 and CDR2: DFQATT, SNEGSKA (reference sequence). CDR3 size: 18 residues. Unmatched junction bases numbered 16, after V lost 0 bases and J lost 4 bases.

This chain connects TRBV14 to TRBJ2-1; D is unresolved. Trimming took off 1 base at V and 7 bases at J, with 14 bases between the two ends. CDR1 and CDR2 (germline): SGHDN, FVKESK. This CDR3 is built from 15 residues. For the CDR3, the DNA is TGTGCCAGCAGCCAAGGGTGGGCTAGTGAAAATGAGCAGTTCTTC. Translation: CASSQGWASENEQFF. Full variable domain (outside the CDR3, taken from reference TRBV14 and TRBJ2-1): EAGVTQFPSHSVIEKGQTVTLRCDPISGHDNLYWYRRVMGKEIKFLLHFVKESKQDESGMPNNRFLAERTGGTYSTLKVQPAELEDSGVYFCASSQGWASENEQFFGPGTRLTVL.

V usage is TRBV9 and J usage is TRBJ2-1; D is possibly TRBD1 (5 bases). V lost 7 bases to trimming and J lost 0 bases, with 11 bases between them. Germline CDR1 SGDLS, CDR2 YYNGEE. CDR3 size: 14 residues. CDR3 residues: CASGAQSSYNEQFF. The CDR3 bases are TGTGCCAGCGGGGCCCAGAGCTCCTACAATGAGCAGTTCTTC.

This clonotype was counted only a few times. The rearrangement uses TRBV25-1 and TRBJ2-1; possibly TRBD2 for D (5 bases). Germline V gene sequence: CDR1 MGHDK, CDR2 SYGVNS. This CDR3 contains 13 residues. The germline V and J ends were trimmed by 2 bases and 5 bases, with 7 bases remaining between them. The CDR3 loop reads CASSELGDNEQFF. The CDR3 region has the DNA TGTGCCAGCAGTGAACTGGGAGACAATGAGCAGTTCTTC.

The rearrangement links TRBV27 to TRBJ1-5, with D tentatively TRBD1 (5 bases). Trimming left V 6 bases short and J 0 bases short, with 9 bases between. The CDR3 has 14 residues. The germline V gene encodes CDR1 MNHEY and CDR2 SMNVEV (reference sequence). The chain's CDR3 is CASRPGISNQPQHF. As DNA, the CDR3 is TGTGCCAGCAGACCAGGGATTAGCAATCAGCCCCAGCATTTT.

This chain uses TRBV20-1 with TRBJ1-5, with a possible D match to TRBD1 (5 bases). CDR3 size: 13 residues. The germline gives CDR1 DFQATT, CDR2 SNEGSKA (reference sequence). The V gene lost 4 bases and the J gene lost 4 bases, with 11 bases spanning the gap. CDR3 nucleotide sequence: TGCAGTGCTATAGGGGCAATAAATCAGCCCCAGCATTTT. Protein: CSAIGAINQPQHF.

CDR3 in amino acids: CATRASGGLISPLHF. The DNA of the CDR3 is TGTGCCACACGGGCCTCCGGGGGACTCATTTCACCCCTCCACTTT. The V call is TRBV10-3, the J call TRBJ1-6; D is possibly TRBD1 (5 bases). Germline-derived CDR1 and CDR2 are ENHRY and SYGVKD. The CDR3 has 15 residues. Trimming took 10 bases from V and 9 from J, leaving 22 bases between them.

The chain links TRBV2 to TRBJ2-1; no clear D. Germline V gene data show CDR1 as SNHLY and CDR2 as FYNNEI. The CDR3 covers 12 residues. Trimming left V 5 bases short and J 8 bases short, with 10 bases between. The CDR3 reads CASSKLSDEQFF. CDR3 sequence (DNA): TGTGCCAGCAGTAAACTCAGTGATGAGCAGTTCTTC. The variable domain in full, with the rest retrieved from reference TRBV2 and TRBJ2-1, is EPEVTQTPSHQVTQMGQEVILRCVPISNHLYFYWYRQILGQKVEFLVSFYNNEISEKSEIFDDQFSVERPDGSNFTLKIRSTKLEDSAMYFCASSKLSDEQFFGPGTRLTVL.

CDR3 sequence (DNA): TGTGCCAGCACTATGGGACAGATGAACACTGAAGCTTTCTTT. This encodes CASTMGQMNTEAFF. The V call is TRBV12-3 or TRBV12-4, the J call TRBJ1-1; 7 bases map to TRBD1. The CDR3 consists of 14 residues. V was clipped by 7 bases and J by 0 bases; unmatched bases: 5.

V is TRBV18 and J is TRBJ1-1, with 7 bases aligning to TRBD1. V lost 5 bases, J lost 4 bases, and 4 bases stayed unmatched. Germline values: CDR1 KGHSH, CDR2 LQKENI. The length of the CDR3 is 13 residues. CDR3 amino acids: CASSTDRSTEAFF. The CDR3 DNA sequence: TGTGCCAGCTCAACGGACAGGTCCACTGAAGCTTTCTTT.

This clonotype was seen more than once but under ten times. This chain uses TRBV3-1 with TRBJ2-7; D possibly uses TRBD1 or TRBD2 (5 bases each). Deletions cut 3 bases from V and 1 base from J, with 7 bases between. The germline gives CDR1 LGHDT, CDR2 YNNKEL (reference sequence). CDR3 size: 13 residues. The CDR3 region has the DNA TGTGCCAGCAGCCACTGGGGGTCCTACGAGCAGTACTTC. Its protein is CASSHWGSYEQYF.

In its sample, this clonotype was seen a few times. CDR3 sequence (DNA): TGTGCCAGCAGTTTTCTTGTCGGGGACACCATATATTTT. Its translation: CASSFLVGDTIYF. V is TRBV12-3 or TRBV12-4 and J is TRBJ1-3; the D is unclear. The CDR3 covers 13 residues. The V and J ends lost 3 bases and 8 bases respectively, with 11 bases between them.

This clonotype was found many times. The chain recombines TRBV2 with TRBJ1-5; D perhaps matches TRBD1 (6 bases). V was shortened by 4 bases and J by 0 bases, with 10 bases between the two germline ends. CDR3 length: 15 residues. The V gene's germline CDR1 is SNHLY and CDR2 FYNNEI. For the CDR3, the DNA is TGTGCCAGCAGTGTACAGGGCCTTAGCAATCAGCCCCAGCATTTT. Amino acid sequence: CASSVQGLSNQPQHF.

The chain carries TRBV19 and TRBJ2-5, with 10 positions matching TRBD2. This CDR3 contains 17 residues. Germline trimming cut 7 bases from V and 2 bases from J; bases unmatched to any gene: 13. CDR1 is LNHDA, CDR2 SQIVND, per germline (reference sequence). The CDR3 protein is CASNPSRLAGEQETQYF. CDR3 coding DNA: TGTGCCAGTAACCCCTCCCGGCTAGCGGGGGAGCAAGAGACCCAGTACTTC. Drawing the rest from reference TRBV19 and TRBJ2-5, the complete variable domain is DGGITQSPKYLFRKEGQNVTLSCEQNLNHDAMYWYRQDPGQGLRLIYYSQIVNDFQKGDIAEGYSVSREKKESFPLTVTSAQKNPTAFYLCASNPSRLAGEQETQYFGPGTRLLVL.

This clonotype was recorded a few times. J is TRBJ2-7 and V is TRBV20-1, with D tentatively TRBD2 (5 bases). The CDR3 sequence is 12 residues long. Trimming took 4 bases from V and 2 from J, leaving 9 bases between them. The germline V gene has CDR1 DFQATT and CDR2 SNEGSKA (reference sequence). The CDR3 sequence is CSANRGTYEQYF. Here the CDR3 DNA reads TGCAGTGCTAATCGGGGTACCTACGAGCAGTACTTC.

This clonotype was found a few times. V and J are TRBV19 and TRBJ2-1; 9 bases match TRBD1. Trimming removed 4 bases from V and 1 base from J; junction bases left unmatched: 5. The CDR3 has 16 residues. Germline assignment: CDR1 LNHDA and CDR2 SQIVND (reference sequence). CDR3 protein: CASSTWDRVSYNEQFF. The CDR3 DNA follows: TGTGCCAGTAGTACCTGGGACAGGGTATCCTACAATGAGCAGTTCTTC. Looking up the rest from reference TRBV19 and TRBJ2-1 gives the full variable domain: DGGITQSPKYLFRKEGQNVTLSCEQNLNHDAMYWYRQDPGQGLRLIYYSQIVNDFQKGDIAEGYSVSREKKESFPLTVTSAQKNPTAFYLCASSTWDRVSYNEQFFGPGTRLTVL.

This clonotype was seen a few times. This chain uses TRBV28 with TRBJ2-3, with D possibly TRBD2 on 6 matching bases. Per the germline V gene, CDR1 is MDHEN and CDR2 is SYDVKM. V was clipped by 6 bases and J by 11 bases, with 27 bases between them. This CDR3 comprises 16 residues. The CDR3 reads CASRPLGSGAWLGQYF. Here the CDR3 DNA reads TGTGCCAGCAGACCCCTCGGGAGTGGGGCCTGGTTGGGGCAGTATTTT.

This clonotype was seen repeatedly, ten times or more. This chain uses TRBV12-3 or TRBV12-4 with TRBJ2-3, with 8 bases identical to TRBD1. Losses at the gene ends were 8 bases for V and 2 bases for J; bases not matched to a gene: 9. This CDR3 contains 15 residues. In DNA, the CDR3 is TGTGCCAGCTGGGGGACAGGAAGTGCCACAGATACGCAGTATTTT. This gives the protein CASWGTGSATDTQYF.